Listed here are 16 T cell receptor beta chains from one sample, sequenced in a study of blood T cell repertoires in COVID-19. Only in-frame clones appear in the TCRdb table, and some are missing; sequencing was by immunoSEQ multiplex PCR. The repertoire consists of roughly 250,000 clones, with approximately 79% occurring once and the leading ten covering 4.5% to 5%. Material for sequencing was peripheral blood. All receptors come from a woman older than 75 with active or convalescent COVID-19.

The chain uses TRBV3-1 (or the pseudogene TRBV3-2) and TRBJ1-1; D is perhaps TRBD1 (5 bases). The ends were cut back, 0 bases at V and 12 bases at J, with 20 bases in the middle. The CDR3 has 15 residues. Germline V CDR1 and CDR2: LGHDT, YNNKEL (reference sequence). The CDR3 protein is CASSQDFGGSRGTFF. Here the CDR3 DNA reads TGTGCCAGCAGCCAAGACTTCGGGGGATCTAGAGGAACTTTCTTT.

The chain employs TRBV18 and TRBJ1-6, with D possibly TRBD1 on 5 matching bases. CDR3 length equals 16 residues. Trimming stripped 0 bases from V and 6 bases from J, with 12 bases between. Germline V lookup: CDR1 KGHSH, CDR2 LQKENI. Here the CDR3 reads CASSPPAGIGNSPLHF. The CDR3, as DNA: TGTGCCAGCTCACCACCGGCAGGGATCGGTAATTCACCCCTCCACTTT.

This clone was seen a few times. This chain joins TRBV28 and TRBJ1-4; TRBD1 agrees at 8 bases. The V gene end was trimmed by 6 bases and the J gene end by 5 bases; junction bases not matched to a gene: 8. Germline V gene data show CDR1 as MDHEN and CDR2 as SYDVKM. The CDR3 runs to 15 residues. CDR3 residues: CASSSQGAGNEKLFF. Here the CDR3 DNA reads TGTGCCAGCAGCTCCCAGGGGGCGGGCAATGAAAAACTGTTTTTT.

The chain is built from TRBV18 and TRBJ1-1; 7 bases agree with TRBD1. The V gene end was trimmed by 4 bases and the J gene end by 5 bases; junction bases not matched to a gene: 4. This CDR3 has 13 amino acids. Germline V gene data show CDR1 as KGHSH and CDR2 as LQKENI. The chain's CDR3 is CASSLQGRTEAFF. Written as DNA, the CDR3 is TGTGCCAGCTCACTACAGGGGCGGACTGAAGCTTTCTTT. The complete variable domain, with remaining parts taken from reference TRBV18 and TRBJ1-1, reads NAGVMQNPRHLVRRRGQEARLRCSPMKGHSHVYWYRQLPEEGLKFMVYLQKENIIDESGMPKERFSAEFPKEGPSILRIQQVVRGDSAAYFCASSLQGRTEAFFGQGTRLTVV.

CDR3 residues: CASSWTTGEKLFF. CDR3 bases: TGTGCCAGCAGTTGGACGACGGGAGAAAAACTGTTTTTT. The chain carries TRBV6-5 and TRBJ1-4; D unclear. Germline V gene data show CDR1 as MNHEY and CDR2 as SVGAGI. V dropped 4 bases and J dropped 8 bases, with 11 bases sitting between them. The CDR3 has 13 residues.

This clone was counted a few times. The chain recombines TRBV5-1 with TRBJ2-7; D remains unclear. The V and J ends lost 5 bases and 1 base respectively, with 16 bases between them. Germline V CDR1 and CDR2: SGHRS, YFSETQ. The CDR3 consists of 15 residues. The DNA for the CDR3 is TGCGCCAGCAGGTCCTTGGCAGGAAATTCCTACGAGCAGTACTTC. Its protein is CASRSLAGNSYEQYF.

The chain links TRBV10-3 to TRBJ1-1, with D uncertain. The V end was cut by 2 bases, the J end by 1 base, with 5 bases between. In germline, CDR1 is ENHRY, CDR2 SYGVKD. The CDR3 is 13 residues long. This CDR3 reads CAISEEGNTEAFF. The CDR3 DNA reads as TGTGCCATCAGTGAGGAGGGGAACACTGAAGCTTTCTTT.

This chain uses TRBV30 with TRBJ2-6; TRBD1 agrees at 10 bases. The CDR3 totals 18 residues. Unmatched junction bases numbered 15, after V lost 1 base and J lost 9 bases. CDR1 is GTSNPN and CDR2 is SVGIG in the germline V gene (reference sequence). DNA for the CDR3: TGTGCCTGGAGTGCTTATCGACAGGGGGCGAAGGTTATCAACGTCCTGACTTTC. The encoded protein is CAWSAYRQGAKVINVLTF.

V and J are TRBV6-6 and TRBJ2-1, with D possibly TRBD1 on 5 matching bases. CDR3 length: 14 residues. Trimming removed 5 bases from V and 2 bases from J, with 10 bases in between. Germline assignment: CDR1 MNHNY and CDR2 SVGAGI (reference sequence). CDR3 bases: TGTGCCAGCAGTGCACAGGTGACCTACAATGAGCAGTTCTTC. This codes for CASSAQVTYNEQFF.

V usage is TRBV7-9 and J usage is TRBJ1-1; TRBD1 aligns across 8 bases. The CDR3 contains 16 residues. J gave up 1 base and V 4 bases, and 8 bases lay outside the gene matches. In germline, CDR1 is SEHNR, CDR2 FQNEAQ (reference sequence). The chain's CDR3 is CASSSRRGTGNTEAFF. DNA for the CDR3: TGTGCCAGCAGCTCCAGGCGCGGGACAGGGAACACTGAAGCTTTCTTT.

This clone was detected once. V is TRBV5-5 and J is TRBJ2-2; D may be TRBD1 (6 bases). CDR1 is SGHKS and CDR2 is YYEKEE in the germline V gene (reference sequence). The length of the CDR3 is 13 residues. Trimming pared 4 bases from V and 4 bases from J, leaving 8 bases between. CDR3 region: CASSPRGTGELFF. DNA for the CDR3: TGTGCCAGCAGCCCCAGGGGCACCGGGGAGCTGTTTTTT.

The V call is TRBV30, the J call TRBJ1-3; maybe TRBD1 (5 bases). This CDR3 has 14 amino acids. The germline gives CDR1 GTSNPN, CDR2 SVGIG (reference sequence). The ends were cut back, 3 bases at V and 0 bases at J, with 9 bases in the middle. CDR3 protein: CAWRGQGSGNTIYF. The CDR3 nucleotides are TGTGCCTGGAGGGGTCAGGGCTCTGGAAACACCATATATTTT.

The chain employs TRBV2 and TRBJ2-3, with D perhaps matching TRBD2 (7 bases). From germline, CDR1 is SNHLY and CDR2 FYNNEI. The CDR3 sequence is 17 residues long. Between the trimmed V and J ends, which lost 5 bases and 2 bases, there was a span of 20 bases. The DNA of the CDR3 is TGTGCCAGCAGTCCCCTAACCGCGGGGGCTGTCACAGATACGCAGTATTTT. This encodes CASSPLTAGAVTDTQYF.

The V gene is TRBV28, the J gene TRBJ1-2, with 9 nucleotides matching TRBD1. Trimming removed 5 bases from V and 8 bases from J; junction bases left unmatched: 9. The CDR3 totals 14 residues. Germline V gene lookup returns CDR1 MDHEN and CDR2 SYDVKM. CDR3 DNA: TGTGCCAGCAGTCCGCCGGGACAGGGTTGGGGCTACACCTTC. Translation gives CASSPPGQGWGYTF.

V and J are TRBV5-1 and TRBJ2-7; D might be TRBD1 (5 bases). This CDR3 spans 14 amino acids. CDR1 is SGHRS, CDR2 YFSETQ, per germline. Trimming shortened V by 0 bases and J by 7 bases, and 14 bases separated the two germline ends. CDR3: CASSLAQVGDEQYF. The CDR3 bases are TGCGCCAGCAGCTTGGCACAGGTAGGGGATGAGCAGTACTTC.

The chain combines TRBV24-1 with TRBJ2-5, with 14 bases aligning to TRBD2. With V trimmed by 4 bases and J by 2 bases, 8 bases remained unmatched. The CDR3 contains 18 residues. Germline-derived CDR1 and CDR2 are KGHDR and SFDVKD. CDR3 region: CATSDQTGTSGSQETQYF. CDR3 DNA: TGTGCCACCAGTGACCAGACCGGGACTAGCGGGAGTCAAGAGACCCAGTACTTC.